These T cell receptor beta chains were read from a single sample in a study of memory CD8 T cells in hepatitis C reinfection. Only in-frame clones appear in the TCRdb table, and some are missing; sequencing was by immunoSEQ multiplex PCR. This table has 35,000 to 55,000 clones, around 87% appearing once. Specimen: naive CD8+ T cells sorted from blood. The receptors originated from a man in his late teens or twenties with hepatitis C virus infection. The CDR3 runs from the conserved cysteine through the conserved F or W. D genes are given only for firm matches. Clone size appears in some rows only: once, few, many, or a class for an expanded clone.

>TRBJ1-4|.|.|TRBV19
TGTGCCAGTAGTAAACCCGACCTGGGCAGCAATGAAAAACTGTTTTTT
CASSKPDLGSNEKLFF
>TRBJ2-6|.|.|TRBV9
TGTGCCAGCAGGGGAGAAGGAGCTGGGGCCAACGTCCTGACTTTC
CASRGEGAGANVLTF
>TRBJ1-6|.|.|TRBV4-1
TGCGCCAGCACCTCCTATGAATCGGTTTCTTCACCCCTCCACTTT
CASTSYESVSSPLHF
>TRBJ2-7|.|.|TRBV5-6
TGTGCCAGCAGCTGGCAGGGGACCCACGAGCAGTACTTC
CASSWQGTHEQYF
>TRBJ1-1|.|.|TRBV27
TGTGCCAGCAGTTGGGGAGTGGGCACTGAAGCTTTCTTT
CASSWGVGTEAFF
>TRBJ2-1|.|TRBD2|TRBV2
TGTGCCAGCAGTCCAGCGGGAGGGAGTAGTGAGCAGTTCTTC
CASSPAGGSSEQFF
>TRBJ2-1|.|TRBD2|TRBV7-2
TGTGCCAGCAGCTTAAGCTACGGCGGGAGCCTCGACAATGAGCAGTTCTTC
CASSLSYGGSLDNEQFF
>TRBJ2-2|.|TRBD1|TRBV4-3
TGCGCCAGCAGCCAGAGCAGGGGGAAAGTGACCGGGGAGCTGTTTTTT
CASSQSRGKVTGELFF
>TRBJ2-3|.|.|TRBV6-1
TGTGCCAGCAGTTCTACGAGGTACACAGATACGCAGTATTTT
CASSSTRYTDTQYF
>TRBJ1-3|.|.|TRBV6-5
TGTGCCAGCAGTCCACGGGATATCTCTGGAAACACCATATATTTT
CASSPRDISGNTIYF
>TRBJ2-1|.|.|TRBV29-1
TGCAGCGTTGCAGGGTTACGGTACAATGAGCAGTTCTTC
CSVAGLRYNEQFF
>TRBJ2-7|.|.|TRBV9
TGTGCCAGCAGCGTAGGGCAGGTCGGCTTCTACGAGCAGTACTTC
CASSVGQVGFYEQYF
>TRBJ1-2|.|.|TRBV5-1
TGCGCCAGCAGCACCTTATTGGGCCAAGGCAGCTATGGCTACACCTTC
CASSTLLGQGSYGYTF
>TRBJ2-7|.|TRBD2|TRBV11-2
TGTGCCAGCAGCCGGATGGGGGGGGAGCAGTACTTC
CASSRMGGEQYF
>TRBJ2-3|.|TRBD2|TRBV6-1
TGTGCCAGCAGTGAAGCGCTGGGGACTACGGGAAGAGCGCAGTATTTT
CASSEALGTTGRAQYF
>TRBJ1-5|.|.|TRBV4-1
TGCGCCAGCAGCCAAGATATAGGGGCATGGATTCAGCCCCAGCATTTT
CASSQDIGAWIQPQHF
>TRBJ2-2|.|TRBD1|TRBV7-9
TGTGCCAGCAGCGGCCGGGACAGGGTACCATCCACCGGGGAGCTGTTTTTT
CASSGRDRVPSTGELFF
>TRBJ1-1|.|TRBD1|TRBV6-5
TGTGCCAGCAGCATAGACAGGGGAAGCACTGAAGCTTTCTTT
CASSIDRGSTEAFF
>TRBJ2-5|.|TRBD1|TRBV9
TGTGCCAGCAGCGCCACCGGGACAGGAGTAGAGACCCAGTACTTC
CASSATGTGVETQYF
>TRBJ2-3|.|.|TRBV7-9
TGTGCCAGCAGCTTAGCGTGGAGCGTCAGCACAGATACGCAGTATTTT
CASSLAWSVSTDTQYF
>TRBJ2-4|once|TRBD1|TRBV15
TGTGCCACCAGCAGAGAAGGACAGGGTCCACTAGCCAAAAACATTCAGTACTTC
CATSREGQGPLAKNIQYF
>TRBJ2-7|.|TRBD1|TRBV5-1
TGCGCCAGCAGGACCCTAACAGGGGCCTACGAGCAGTACTTC
CASRTLTGAYEQYF
>TRBJ2-1|.|.|TRBV21-1
TGTGCCAGCAGCAAGGACAGGGATTACAATGAGCAGTTCTTC
CASSKDRDYNEQFF
>TRBJ2-7|.|TRBD1|TRBV27
TGTGCCAGCAGTTGGGGACAGGGGGCCTTGGGCGAGCAGTACTTC
CASSWGQGALGEQYF
>TRBJ2-1|.|.|TRBV5-6
TGTGCCAGCAGCTTGGGTACAACGCGGGGACCCTCCTACAATGAGCAGTTCTTC
CASSLGTTRGPSYNEQFF
>TRBJ2-7|.|TRBD2|TRBV27
TGTGCCAGCAGTTTAAGTAGCGGGAGGATTTACGAGCAGTACTTC
CASSLSSGRIYEQYF
>TRBJ2-1|.|TRBD2|TRBV4-2
TGTGCCAGCAGCCAAGACAGGACTAGCGGAGTCACCAATGAGCAGTTCTTC
CASSQDRTSGVTNEQFF
>TRBJ2-7|once|.|TRBV16
TGTGCCAGCAGCCAATCCGGGCTAGCGATAAACGAGCAGTACTTC
CASSQSGLAINEQYF
>TRBJ2-1|.|TRBD1|TRBV7-9
TGTGCCAGCAGCTTAGGCGCGCAGGGGGCTTATGAGCAGTTCTTC
CASSLGAQGAYEQFF
>TRBJ2-1|.|TRBD2|TRBV6-1
TGTGCCAGCAGTGAATGGGGGGGGCGGGGGGCCTACAATGAGCAGTTCTTC
CASSEWGGRGAYNEQFF
>TRBJ2-1|.|TRBD1|TRBV27
TGTGCCAGCAGCGTAGGGACAGGGAGGTTCCCCTACAATGAGCAGTTCTTC
CASSVGTGRFPYNEQFF
>TRBJ2-1|.|TRBD2|TRBV5-6
TGTGCCAGCGGGAGGGGATTCGGGAATGAGCAGTTCTTC
CASGRGFGNEQFF
>TRBJ2-5|.|.|TRBV10-2
TGCGCCAGCAGTGAGTCGATTCTAGAAGAGACCCAGTACTTC
CASSESILEETQYF
>TRBJ2-3|.|TRBD2|TRBV28
TGTGCCAGCAGTTTAACGACTAGCGGGAGTACAGATACGCAGTATTTT
CASSLTTSGSTDTQYF
>TRBJ2-3|.|.|TRBV29-1
TGCAGCGTTGAAGGGCCTAGCACAGATACGCAGTATTTT
CSVEGPSTDTQYF
>TRBJ1-1|.|TRBD1|TRBV7-9
TGTGCCAGCAGTTCGGGACAGGGGTACACTGAAGCTTTCTTT
CASSSGQGYTEAFF
>TRBJ2-1|.|.|TRBV6-5
TGTGCCAGCCCCTCAGGCCCCTACAATGAGCAGTTCTTC
CASPSGPYNEQFF
>TRBJ1-5|.|.|TRBV19
TGTGCCAGTACCGCTGGCAGAAATCAGCCCCAGCATTTT
CASTAGRNQPQHF
>TRBJ2-7|.|TRBD2|TRBV28
TGTGCCAGCAGTTTGCTAGCGGGAGAGTACGAGCAGTACTTC
CASSLLAGEYEQYF
>TRBJ2-7|.|TRBD1|TRBV11-2
TGTGCCAGCAGCGTAGGACAGGGGAACTACGAGCAGTACTTC
CASSVGQGNYEQYF
>TRBJ2-1|.|.|TRBV19
TGTGCCAGTAGTATTGGGACACGGTCGATTAGGGAGCAGTTCTTC
CASSIGTRSIREQFF
>TRBJ1-3|once|.|TRBV7-9
TGTGCCAGCAGCCATAGAAGAACCGGAAACACCATATATTTT
CASSHRRTGNTIYF
>TRBJ2-5|.|TRBD2|TRBV11-2
TGTGCCAGCAGGGATAGCGGGGGGGCCCTAGAGACCCAGTACTTC
CASRDSGGALETQYF
>TRBJ2-3|few|.|TRBV4-1
TGCGCCAGCAGCCAATTGCGGGGCACAGATACGCAGTATTTT
CASSQLRGTDTQYF
>TRBJ2-1|.|TRBD1|TRBV5-1
TGCGCCAGCAGAGGACAGGGTTTTGAGCAGTTCTTC
CASRGQGFEQFF
>TRBJ2-1|.|.|TRBV28
TGTGCCAGCGGCGGACCGGGGAATGAGCAGTTCTTC
CASGGPGNEQFF
>TRBJ2-2|.|TRBD1|TRBV5-5
TGTGCCAGCAGCTTGTTGGGGACAGGGGGGCTTGACACCGGGGAGCTGTTTTTT
CASSLLGTGGLDTGELFF
>TRBJ2-3|.|TRBD2|TRBV7-2
TGTGCCAGCAGCTTAGTCCTAGCGGTGAGCACAGATACGCAGTATTTT
CASSLVLAVSTDTQYF
>TRBJ2-5|.|TRBD1|TRBV28
TGTGCCAGCAGTTCACTTGACAGGGGCCGAGAGACCCAGTACTTC
CASSSLDRGRETQYF
>TRBJ1-5|.|.|TRBV19
TGTGCCAGTAGTACCGTACTCTACAGGGATCGCGATCAGCCCCAGCATTTT
CASSTVLYRDRDQPQHF
>TRBJ1-1|.|TRBD1|TRBV29-1
TGCAGCGTTGAAACGGGGACAGGGAACACTGAAGCTTTCTTT
CSVETGTGNTEAFF